Sequencing of this T cell receptor (beta chain) was carried out in a study of technical replicates of blood from several donors. Germline V gene data show CDR1 as MNHEY and CDR2 as SMNVEV (reference sequence). The CDR3 is 14 residues long. The junction had 1 base not matched to a gene; V was cut back by 0 bases and J by 5 bases. Generated by immunoSEQ multiplex PCR, the TCRdb table keeps only in-frame clones and is missing some. The sample consists of about 76,000 clones, roughly 94% of them appearing once. This clonotype originated in a human donor in good health. The specimen was T cells isolated from PBMCs. The chain joins TRBV27 to TRBJ2-7; 10 bases align to TRBD2. The CDR3: CASSLSGLADEQYF. The CDR3 region has the DNA TGTGCCAGCAGTTTATCTGGACTAGCGGACGAGCAGTACTTC.